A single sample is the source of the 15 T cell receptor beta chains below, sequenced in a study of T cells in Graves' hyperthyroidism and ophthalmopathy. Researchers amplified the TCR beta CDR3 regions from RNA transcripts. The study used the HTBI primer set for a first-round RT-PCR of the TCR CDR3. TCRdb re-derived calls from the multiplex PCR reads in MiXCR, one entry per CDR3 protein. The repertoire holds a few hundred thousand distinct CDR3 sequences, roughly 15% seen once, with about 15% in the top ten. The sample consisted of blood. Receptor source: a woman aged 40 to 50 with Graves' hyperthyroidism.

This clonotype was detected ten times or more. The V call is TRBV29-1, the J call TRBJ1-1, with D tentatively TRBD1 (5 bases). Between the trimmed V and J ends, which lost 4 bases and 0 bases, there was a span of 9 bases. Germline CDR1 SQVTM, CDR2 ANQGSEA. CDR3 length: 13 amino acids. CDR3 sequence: CSVAGRMNTEAFF. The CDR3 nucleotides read TGCAGCGTTGCGGGGCGGATGAACACTGAAGCTTTCTTT. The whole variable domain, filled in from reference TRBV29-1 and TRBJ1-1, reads SAVISQKPSRDICQRGTSLTIQCQVDSQVTMMFWYRQQPGQSLTLIATANQGSEATYESGFVIDKFPISRPNLTFSTLTVSNMSPEDSSIYLCSVAGRMNTEAFFGQGTRLTVV.

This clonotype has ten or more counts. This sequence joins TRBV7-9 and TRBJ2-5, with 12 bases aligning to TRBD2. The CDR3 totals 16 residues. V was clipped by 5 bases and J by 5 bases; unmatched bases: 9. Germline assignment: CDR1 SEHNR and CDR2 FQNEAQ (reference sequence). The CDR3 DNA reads TGTGCCAGCAGCAGACCTAGCGGGAGGGGCCGGGAGACCCAGTACTTC. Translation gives CASSRPSGRGRETQYF. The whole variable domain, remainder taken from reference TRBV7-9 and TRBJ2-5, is DTGVSQNPRHKITKRGQNVTFRCDPISEHNRLYWYRQTLGQGPEFLTYFQNEAQLEKSRLLSDRFSAERPKGSFSTLEIQRTEQGDSAMYLCASSRPSGRGRETQYFGPGTRLLVL.

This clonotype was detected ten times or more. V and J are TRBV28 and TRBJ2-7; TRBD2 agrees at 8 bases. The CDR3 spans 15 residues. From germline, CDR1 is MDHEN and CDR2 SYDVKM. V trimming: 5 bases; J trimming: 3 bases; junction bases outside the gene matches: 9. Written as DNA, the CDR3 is TGTGCCAGCAGTCCCGGCGGGAGCGGGAGCTACGAGCAGTACTTC. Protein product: CASSPGGSGSYEQYF. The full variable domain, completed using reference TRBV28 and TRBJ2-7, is DVKVTQSSRYLVKRTGEKVFLECVQDMDHENMFWYRQDPGLGLRLIYFSYDVKMKEKGDIPEGYSVSREKKERFSLILESASTNQTSMYLCASSPGGSGSYEQYFGPGTRLTVT.

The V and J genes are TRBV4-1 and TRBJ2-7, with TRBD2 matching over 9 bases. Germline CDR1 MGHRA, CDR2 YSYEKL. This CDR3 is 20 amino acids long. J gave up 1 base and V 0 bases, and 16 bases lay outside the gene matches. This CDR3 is CASSQDPNKLSGSTSYEQYF. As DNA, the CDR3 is TGCGCCAGCAGCCAAGACCCGAATAAACTTAGCGGGAGTACGTCCTACGAGCAGTACTTC.

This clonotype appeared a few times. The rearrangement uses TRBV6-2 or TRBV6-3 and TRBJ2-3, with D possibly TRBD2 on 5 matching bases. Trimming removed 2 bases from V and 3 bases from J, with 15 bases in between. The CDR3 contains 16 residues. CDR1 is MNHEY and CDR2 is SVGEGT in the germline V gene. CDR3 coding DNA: TGTGCCAGCAGTTACGCCCTAGCCGTTGGTACAGATACGCAGTATTTT. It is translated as CASSYALAVGTDTQYF.

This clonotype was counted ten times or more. The CDR3 loop reads CASRSGQGIYEQYF. In DNA form, the CDR3 reads TGTGCCAGCCGCTCGGGACAGGGTATCTACGAGCAGTACTTC. This sequence joins TRBV6-1 and TRBJ2-7; 9 nucleotides align to TRBD1. The J segment lost 3 bases and the V segment lost 8 bases, leaving 8 bases of the junction unmatched. The CDR3 runs 14 residues. CDR1 and CDR2 from the germline V gene are MNHNS and SASEGT.

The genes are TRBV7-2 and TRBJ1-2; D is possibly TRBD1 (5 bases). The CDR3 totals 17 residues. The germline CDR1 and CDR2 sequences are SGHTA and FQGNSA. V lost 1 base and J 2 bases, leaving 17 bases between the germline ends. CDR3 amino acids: CASSLVGVSDLNYGYTF. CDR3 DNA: TGTGCCAGCAGCTTAGTGGGGGTTTCGGACCTCAACTATGGCTACACCTTC.

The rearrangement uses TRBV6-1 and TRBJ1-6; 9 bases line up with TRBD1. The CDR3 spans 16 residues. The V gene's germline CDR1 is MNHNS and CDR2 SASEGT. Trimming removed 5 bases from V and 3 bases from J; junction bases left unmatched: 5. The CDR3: CASSLPGQGYNSPLHF. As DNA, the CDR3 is TGTGCCAGCAGTCTCCCGGGACAGGGCTATAATTCACCCCTCCACTTT.

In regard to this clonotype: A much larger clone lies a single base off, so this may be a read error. The CDR3: CASSLTGHEQYF. Here the CDR3 DNA reads TGTGCCAGCAGCTTGACAGGGCACGAGCAGTACTTC. The chain couples TRBV11-2 to TRBJ2-7; 7 nucleotides match TRBD1. From germline, CDR1 is SGHAT and CDR2 FQNNGV. J lost 5 bases, V lost 3 bases, and 1 base had no gene match. The CDR3 is 12 residues long. Supplemented by reference TRBV11-2 and TRBJ2-7, the full variable domain reads EAGVAQSPRYKIIEKRQSVAFWCNPISGHATLYWYQQILGQGPKLLIQFQNNGVVDDSQLPKDRFSAERLKGVDSTLKIQPAKLEDSAVYLCASSLTGHEQYFGPGTRLTVT.

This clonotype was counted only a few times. The CDR3 here is CASRLKRGSGELFF. Here the CDR3 DNA reads TGTGCCAGCAGACTAAAGCGGGGGAGCGGGGAGCTGTTTTTT. The chain carries TRBV12-3 or TRBV12-4 and TRBJ2-2; 8 bases line up with TRBD2. CDR3 length: 14 residues. The ends lost 6 bases at V and 7 bases at J; junction bases unmatched: 7.

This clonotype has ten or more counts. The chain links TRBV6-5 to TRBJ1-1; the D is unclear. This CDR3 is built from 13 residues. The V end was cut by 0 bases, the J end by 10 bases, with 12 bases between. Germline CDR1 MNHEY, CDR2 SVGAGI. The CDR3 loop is CASSYSGVTSAFF. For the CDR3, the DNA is TGTGCCAGCAGTTACTCAGGAGTCACCTCAGCTTTCTTT.

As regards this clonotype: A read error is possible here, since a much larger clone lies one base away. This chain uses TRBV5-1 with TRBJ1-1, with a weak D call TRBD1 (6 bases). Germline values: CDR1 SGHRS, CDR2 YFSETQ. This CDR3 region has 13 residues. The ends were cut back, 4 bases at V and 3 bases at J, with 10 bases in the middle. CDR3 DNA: TGCGCCAGCAGCCCCGGGGGGCACACTGAAGCTTTCTTT. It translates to CASSPGGHTEAFF.

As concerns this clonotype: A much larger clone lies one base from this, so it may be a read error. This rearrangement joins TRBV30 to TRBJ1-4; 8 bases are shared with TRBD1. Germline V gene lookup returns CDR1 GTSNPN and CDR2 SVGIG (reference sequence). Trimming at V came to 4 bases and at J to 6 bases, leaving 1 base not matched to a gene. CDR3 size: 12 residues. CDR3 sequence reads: CAWMGQDEKLFF. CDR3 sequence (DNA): TGTGCCTGGATGGGACAGGATGAAAAACTGTTTTTT. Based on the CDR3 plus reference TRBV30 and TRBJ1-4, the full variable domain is SQTIHQWPATLVQPVGSPLSLECTVEGTSNPNLYWYRQAAGRGLQLLFYSVGIGQISSEVPQNLSASRPQDRQFILSSKKLLLSDSGFYLCAWMGQDEKLFFGSGTQLSVL.

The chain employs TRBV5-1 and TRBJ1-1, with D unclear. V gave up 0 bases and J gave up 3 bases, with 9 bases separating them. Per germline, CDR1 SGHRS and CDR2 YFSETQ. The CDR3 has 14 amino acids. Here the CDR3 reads CASSLALEHTEAFF. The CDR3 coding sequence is TGCGCCAGCAGCTTGGCCTTGGAGCACACTGAAGCTTTCTTT.

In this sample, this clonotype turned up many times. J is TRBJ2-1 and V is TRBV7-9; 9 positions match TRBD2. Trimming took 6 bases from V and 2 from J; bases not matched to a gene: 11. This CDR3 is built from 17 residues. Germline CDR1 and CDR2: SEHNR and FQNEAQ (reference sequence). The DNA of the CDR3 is TGTGCCAGCAGGCTTAGCGGGAGCCTCCCCCCCTACAATGAGCAGTTCTTC. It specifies CASRLSGSLPPYNEQFF.